The source of this TCR beta chain is a study of blood T cell repertoires in COVID-19. In the authors' workflow: Researchers report that nucleated cell counts were estimated from reference gene primer amplification. The table came from immunoSEQ multiplex PCR; TCRdb's copy has only in-frame clones and leaves some out. D and trimming come from the DNA, and the V and J calls and clone size come from that table. The sample contains some 500,000 clones, roughly 90% of which appear only once. CDR3 length: 18 residues. V shed 2 bases and J shed 2 bases, with 22 bases lying between them. Germline CDR1 reads LNHDA; CDR2 reads SQIVND (reference sequence). Individuals drawn from 20 to 30 US areas were about 18 to 100 years old. Participants were placed into cohorts based on the clinical history they reported. In Cohort 3, a recovered donor had either two negative PCRs, clearance, or symptom resolution.

This TCR derives from a woman aged 35 to 49 who had recovered from COVID-19. The chain has TRBV19 and TRBJ2-7, with a possible D match to TRBD1 (5 bases). The sample comprised PBMCs or T cells enriched from blood (not recorded which). CDR3 DNA: TGTGCCAGTAGTATAAGGCAGGGAAGAAGGATGGGGACCTACGAGCAGTACTTC. Amino acid sequence: CASSIRQGRRMGTYEQYF.